This T cell receptor (beta chain) was profiled in a study of PD-L1 blockade in urothelial cancer. The wider study: About 90% of the roughly 30 patients were men whose urothelial cancer was bladder-origin. Blood was evaluated 3 weeks (second dose) and 6 weeks after therapy began. Study observations and caveats: Below-median TCR clonality that was measured in pretreatment blood predicted better survival.

Trimming cost V 6 bases and J 1 base; bases outside gene matches: 1. The CDR3 runs 15 residues. Per germline, CDR1 LNHDA and CDR2 SQIVND (reference sequence). Points on this clone: Its matching antigen is unknown.

Clones were sequenced by immunoSEQ multiplex PCR, and TCRdb holds only the in-frame ones, with some missing. Among 120,000 or so clones listed, about 82% were seen once. This sample's time point: peripheral blood 6 weeks after treatment start. The J gene is TRBJ2-3, the V gene TRBV19, with 13 bases identical to TRBD2. This sequence was found in a middle-aged man with urothelial cancer. The sample was PBMCs, taken around atezolizumab (anti-PD-L1) treatment. Here the CDR3 reads CASSGLAGGTDTQYF. The DNA for the CDR3 is TGTGCCAGTAGCGGACTAGCGGGAGGCACAGATACGCAGTATTTT.